The source of this TCR beta chain is a study of OX40 agonist ivuxolimab in advanced cancers. Overall study: A diagnosis of hepatocellular carcinoma, melanoma, renal cell or head and neck cancer was present in dose-escalation patients. Study-level findings and limits: Determination of antigen specificity was not performed for the expanded peripheral T cells. At 0.1 to 3.0 mg/kg and by week 6, clonal expansion occurred in CD4+ and CD8+ blood T cells.

The assay was immunoSEQ multiplex PCR, and TCRdb's table has in-frame clones only and misses some. The table records fewer than 40,000 clones, more than 75% of them present only once. This clone was detected once. Its antigen is still unknown. This specimen was CD4+ or CD8+ T cells sorted from blood, taken in a trial of the OX40 agonist ivuxolimab. This TCR came from an adult with an advanced solid tumor such as melanoma, head and neck, liver or kidney cancer.

CDR3 protein: CASRETGSDTQYF. The CDR3 nucleotides are TGTGCCAGCAGAGAAACAGGGTCAGATACGCAGTATTTT. The chain combines TRBV6-1 with TRBJ2-3, with a weak D call TRBD1 (6 bases). Trimming cost V 6 bases and J 4 bases, with 11 bases left between them. This CDR3 is built from 13 residues. Germline CDR1 is MNHNS and CDR2 is SASEGT.